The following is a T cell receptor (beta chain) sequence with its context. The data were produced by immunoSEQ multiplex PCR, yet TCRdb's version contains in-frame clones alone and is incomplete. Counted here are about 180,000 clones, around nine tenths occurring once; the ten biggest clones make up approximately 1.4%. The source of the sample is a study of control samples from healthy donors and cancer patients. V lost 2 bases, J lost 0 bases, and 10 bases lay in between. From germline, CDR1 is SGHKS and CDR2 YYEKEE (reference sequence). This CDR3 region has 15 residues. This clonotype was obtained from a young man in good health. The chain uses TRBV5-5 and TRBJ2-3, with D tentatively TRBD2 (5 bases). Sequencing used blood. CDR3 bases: TGTGCCAGCAGCTTCCCGGGAATAAGCACAGATACGCAGTATTTT. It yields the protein CASSFPGISTDTQYF.